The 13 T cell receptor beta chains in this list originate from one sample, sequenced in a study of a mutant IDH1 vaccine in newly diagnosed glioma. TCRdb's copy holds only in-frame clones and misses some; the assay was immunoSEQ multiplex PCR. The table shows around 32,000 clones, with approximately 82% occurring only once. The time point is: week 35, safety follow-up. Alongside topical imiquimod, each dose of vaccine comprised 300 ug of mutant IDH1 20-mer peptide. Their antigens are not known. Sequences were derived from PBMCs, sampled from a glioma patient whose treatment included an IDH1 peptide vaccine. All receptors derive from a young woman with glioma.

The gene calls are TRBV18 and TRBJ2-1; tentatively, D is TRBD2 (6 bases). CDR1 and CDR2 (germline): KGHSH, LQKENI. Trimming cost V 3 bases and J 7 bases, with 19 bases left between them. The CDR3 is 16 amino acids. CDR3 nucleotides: TGTGCCAGCTCACCCTGGGGACGGGAGACAACTAATGAGCAGTTCTTC. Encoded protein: CASSPWGRETTNEQFF.

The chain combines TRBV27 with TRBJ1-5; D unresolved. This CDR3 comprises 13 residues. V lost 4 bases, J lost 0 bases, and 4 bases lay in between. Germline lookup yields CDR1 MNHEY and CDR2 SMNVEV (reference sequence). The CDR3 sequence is CASSYYSNQPQHF. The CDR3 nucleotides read TGTGCCAGCAGTTACTATAGCAATCAGCCCCAGCATTTT.

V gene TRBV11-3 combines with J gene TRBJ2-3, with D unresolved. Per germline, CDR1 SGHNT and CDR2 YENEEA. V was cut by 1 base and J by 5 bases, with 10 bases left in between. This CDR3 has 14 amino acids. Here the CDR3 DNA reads TGTGCCAGCAGCTTAGCTCCCTTAGGAGATACGCAGTATTTT. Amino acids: CASSLAPLGDTQYF.

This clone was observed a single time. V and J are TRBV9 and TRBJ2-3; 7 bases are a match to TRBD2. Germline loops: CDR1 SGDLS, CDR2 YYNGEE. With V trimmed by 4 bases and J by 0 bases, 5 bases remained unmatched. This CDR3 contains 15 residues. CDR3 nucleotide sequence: TGTGCCAGCAGCATACCCGGGGGGAGCACAGATACGCAGTATTTT. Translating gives CASSIPGGSTDTQYF.

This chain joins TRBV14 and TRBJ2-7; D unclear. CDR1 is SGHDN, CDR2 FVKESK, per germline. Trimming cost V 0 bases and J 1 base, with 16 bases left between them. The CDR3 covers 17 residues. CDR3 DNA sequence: TGTGCCAGCAGCCAAGATAGTCCCGTAACCCCATCCTACGAGCAGTACTTC. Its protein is CASSQDSPVTPSYEQYF.

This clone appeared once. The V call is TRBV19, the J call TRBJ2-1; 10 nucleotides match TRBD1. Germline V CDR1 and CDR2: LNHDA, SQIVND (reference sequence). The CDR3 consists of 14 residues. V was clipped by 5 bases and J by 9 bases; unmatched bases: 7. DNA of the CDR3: TGTGCCAGTAGTTGGGGACAGGGGTTTAGTGAGCAGTTCTTC. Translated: CASSWGQGFSEQFF. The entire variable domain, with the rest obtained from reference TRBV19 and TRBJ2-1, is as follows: DGGITQSPKYLFRKEGQNVTLSCEQNLNHDAMYWYRQDPGQGLRLIYYSQIVNDFQKGDIAEGYSVSREKKESFPLTVTSAQKNPTAFYLCASSWGQGFSEQFFGPGTRLTVL.

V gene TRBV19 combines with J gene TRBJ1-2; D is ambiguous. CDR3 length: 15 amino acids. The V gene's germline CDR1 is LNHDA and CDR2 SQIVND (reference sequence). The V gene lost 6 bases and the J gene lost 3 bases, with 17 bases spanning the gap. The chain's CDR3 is CASSITGNPDYGYTF. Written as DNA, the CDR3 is TGTGCCAGTAGCATAACTGGGAATCCGGACTATGGCTACACCTTC.

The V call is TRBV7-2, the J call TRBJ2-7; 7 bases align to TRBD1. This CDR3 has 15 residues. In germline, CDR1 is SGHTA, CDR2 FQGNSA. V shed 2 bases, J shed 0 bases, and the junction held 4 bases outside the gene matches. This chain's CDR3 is CASSLSRDSSYEQYF. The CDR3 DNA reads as TGTGCCAGCAGCTTATCCCGGGACAGCTCCTACGAGCAGTACTTC.

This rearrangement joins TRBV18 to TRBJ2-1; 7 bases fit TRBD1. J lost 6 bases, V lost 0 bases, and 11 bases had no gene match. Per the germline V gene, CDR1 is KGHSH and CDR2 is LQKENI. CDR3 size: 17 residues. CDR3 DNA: TGTGCCAGCTCACCACCGCGTTCGGGACAGATTCTCAATGAGCAGTTCTTC. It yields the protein CASSPPRSGQILNEQFF. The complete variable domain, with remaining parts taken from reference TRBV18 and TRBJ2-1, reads NAGVMQNPRHLVRRRGQEARLRCSPMKGHSHVYWYRQLPEEGLKFMVYLQKENIIDESGMPKERFSAEFPKEGPSILRIQQVVRGDSAAYFCASSPPRSGQILNEQFFGPGTRLTVL.

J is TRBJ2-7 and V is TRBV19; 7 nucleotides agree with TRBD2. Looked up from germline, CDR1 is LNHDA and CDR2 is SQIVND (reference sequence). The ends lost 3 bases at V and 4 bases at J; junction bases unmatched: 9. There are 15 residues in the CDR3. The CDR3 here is CASSMGGDGGYEQYF. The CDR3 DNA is TGTGCCAGTAGTATGGGGGGGGACGGAGGTTACGAGCAGTACTTC.

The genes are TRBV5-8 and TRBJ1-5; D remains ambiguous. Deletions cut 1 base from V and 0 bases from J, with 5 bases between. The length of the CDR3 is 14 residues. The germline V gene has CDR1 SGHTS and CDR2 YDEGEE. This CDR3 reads CASSLFDSNQPQHF. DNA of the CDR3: TGTGCCAGCAGCTTGTTCGATAGCAATCAGCCCCAGCATTTT. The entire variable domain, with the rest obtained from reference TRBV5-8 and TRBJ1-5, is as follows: EAGVTQSPTHLIKTRGQQATLRCSPISGHTSVYWYQQALGLGLQFLLWYDEGEERNRGNFPPRFSGRQFPNYSSELNVNALELEDSALYLCASSLFDSNQPQHFGDGTRLSIL.

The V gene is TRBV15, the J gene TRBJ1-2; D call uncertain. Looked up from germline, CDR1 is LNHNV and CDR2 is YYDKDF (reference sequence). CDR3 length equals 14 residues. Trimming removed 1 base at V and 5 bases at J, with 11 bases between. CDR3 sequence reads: CATSRGVGRYGYTF. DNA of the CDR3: TGTGCCACCAGCAGAGGGGTAGGCCGGTATGGCTACACCTTC.

CDR3: CASSPPQLLMNTEAFF. CDR3 bases: TGTGCCAGCTCACCACCCCAATTGTTAATGAACACTGAAGCTTTCTTT. The V call is TRBV18, the J call TRBJ1-1; unclear D gene. Germline V gene lookup returns CDR1 KGHSH and CDR2 LQKENI. The CDR3 consists of 16 residues. Trimming stripped 0 bases from V and 0 bases from J, with 11 bases between.